The subject of this entry is one TCR beta chain. Its antigen remains unknown. The data are from a study of cytomegalovirus exposure and HLA in healthy donors. Whole-study context: It was reported in a later analysis that the roughly 120 validation repertoires used the same platform as the roughly 640 first-cohort repertoires.

Whole-study results and caveats: The finding came from a later analysis; first-cohort TCR clusters tended to co-occur in the roughly 120 validation repertoires. In vitro checks showed that a few CMV-associated chains really do target CMV antigens.

From germline, CDR1 is MNHNS and CDR2 SASEGT. The CDR3 is 14 amino acids. V lost 0 bases to trimming and J lost 6 bases, with 9 bases between them. TCRdb keeps only in-frame clones here, not all; method: immunoSEQ multiplex PCR. This table holds 60,000 or so clones, roughly 90% found once. The gene calls are TRBV6-1 and TRBJ1-5; D is perhaps TRBD1 (6 bases). What was sequenced was PBMCs. The receptor comes from a man aged 18 to 35 in good health and CMV-seronegative. CDR3 amino acids: CASSEAGGAQPQHF. The CDR3 DNA follows: TGTGCCAGCAGTGAAGCGGGGGGGGCTCAGCCCCAGCATTTT.